This TCR beta chain was sequenced for a study of beta chain features in type 1 diabetes. The study reverse transcribed the entire isolated RNA, so it sequenced expressed TCRB transcripts. The method was immunoSEQ multiplex PCR; TCRdb's version includes in-frame clones alone and lacks a portion of them. The table records 900,000 or so clones, about a sixth of them present only once. This clone was counted between two and nine times. This TCR came from a woman under 30 in good health. The sample taken for sequencing was naive CD4+ T cells from blood.

The CDR3 bases are TGCGCCAGCAGCCAAGACACAGGGATAGGCACTGAAGCTTTCTTT. It yields the protein CASSQDTGIGTEAFF. The V call is TRBV4-3, the J call TRBJ1-1; maybe TRBD1 (6 bases). Trimming pared 0 bases from V and 4 bases from J, leaving 12 bases between. The CDR3 spans 15 residues. Germline CDR1 and CDR2: LGHNA and YSLEER.